Detailed here is one T cell receptor (beta chain). This clone was seen only once. Its antigen is unknown. Base qualities are not recorded, but no much larger clone differs from it by a single base. The record originates from a study of blood T cell repertoires in COVID-19 (dated by TCRdb to 2018 to 2021). Describing the broader study: Samples from collaborators originated in the United States, Italy and Spain and spanned both the acute and convalescent phases of COVID-19. The material from the prospective study consisted of cDNA or gDNA derived from T cells, B-cell-depleted T cells, or PBMCs. Where HLA class I and class II types were available, the types were taken from metadata supplied by the sample provider, not from assay-based typing. Samples came from the ongoing ImmuneRACE study (first 160 participants) plus 1,254 subjects from 6 global collaborators. The repertoires were released in a freely available public database meant as a resource for research on the immune response to SARS-CoV-2. The dataset comprised deeply sampled blood TCRbeta repertoires from subjects exposed to, actively infected with, or recovered from COVID-19. Nearly every sample came with metadata listing a de-identified subject ID, COVID-19 status, age in years and sex. What the work shows at the level of the full study, not this receptor alone: The amount of clinical and demographic metadata varied by source and participant and was provided uncurated.

TCRbeta CDR3 regions were amplified from genomic DNA using the immunoSEQ Assay, a bias-controlled multiplex PCR. In the authors' own workflow: Within the assay, amplification of reference gene primers was used to estimate how many nucleated cells each sample contained. To quantify the absolute abundance of each unique TCRbeta CDR3 rearrangement, sequence reads were collapsed and filtered. For each sample, productive Simpson clonality was calculated as the square root of Simpson's diversity index across productive rearrangements. TCRdb retrieved this table from immuneACCESS and kept in-frame rearrangements only. Not all clones are present; in checked studies, unresolved V genes account for under half, and no reason is known for the remainder. That table gives V, J and clone size, and the DNA gave D and trimming. Recorded for this sample are around 200,000 clones; approximately 86% of them occurred a single time. Less than 3.5% of the sample is held by the ten biggest clonotypes.

The collaborating institutions used their own protocols to collect whole blood in K2EDTA tubes. For TCRbeta analysis, collaborators shipped samples as frozen whole blood, isolated PBMCs, or DNA extracted from either of those sample types. As encoded in the germline V gene, CDR1 is MGHRA while CDR2 is YSYEKL. From the cysteine through the phenylalanine, the CDR3 covers 16 amino acids. Left in the record is the CDR3 DNA by itself, 48 bases read in frame from the first base. Trimming removed 1 base from V and 7 bases from J; the gene matches leave 9 bases unexplained. The TCR sequence derives from a man between 40 and 49 years old with active or convalescent COVID-19. The sample consisted of peripheral blood. The V gene is TRBV4-1 and the J gene is TRBJ1-2; TRBD1 agrees with 10 junctional bases. CDR3 region: CASSQVPDRGLGGYTF. DNA sequence: TGCGCCAGCAGCCAAGTCCCGGACAGGGGGTTGGGTGGCTACACCTTC.